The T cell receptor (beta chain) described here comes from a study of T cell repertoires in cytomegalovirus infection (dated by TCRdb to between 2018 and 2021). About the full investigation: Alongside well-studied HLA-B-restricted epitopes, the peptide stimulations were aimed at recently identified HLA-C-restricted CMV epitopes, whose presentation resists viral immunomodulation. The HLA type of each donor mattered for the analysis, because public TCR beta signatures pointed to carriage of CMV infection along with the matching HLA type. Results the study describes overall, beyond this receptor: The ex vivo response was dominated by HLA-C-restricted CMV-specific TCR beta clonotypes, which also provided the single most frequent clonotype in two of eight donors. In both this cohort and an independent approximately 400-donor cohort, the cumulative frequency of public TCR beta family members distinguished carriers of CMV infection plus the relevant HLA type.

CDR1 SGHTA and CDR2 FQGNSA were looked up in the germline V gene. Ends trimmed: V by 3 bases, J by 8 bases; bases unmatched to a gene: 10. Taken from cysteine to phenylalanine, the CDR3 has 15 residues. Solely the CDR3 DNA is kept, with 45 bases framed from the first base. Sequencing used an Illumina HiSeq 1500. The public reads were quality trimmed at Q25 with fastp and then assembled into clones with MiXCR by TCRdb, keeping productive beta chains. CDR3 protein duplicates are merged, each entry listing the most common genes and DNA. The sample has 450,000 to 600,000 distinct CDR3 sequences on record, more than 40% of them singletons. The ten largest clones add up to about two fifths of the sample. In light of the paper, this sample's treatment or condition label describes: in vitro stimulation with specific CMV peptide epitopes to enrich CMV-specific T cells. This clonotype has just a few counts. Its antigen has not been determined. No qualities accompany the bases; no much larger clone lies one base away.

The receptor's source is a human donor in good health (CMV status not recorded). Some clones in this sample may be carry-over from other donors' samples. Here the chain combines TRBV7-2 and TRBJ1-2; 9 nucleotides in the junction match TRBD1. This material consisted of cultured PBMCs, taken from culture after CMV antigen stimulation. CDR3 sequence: CASSFPSTGGWGYTF. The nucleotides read TGTGCCAGCAGCTTCCCCTCGACAGGGGGATGGGGCTACACCTTC.